Below, 23 T cell receptor beta chains from the same sample are listed, as sequenced in a study of vaccination effects on CD4 cells after COVID-19. Prior to sequencing, the ViraFEST assay stimulated PBMC with viral peptide pools, which expanded the antigen-specific CD4+ T cells. Scientists isolated CD4+ T cells after an approximately 10-day culture period ended. All vaccine recipients tested negative for nucleocapsid antibodies and had never contracted SARS-CoV-2 infection. Antigens of these TCRs are unknown. The data were produced by immunoSEQ multiplex PCR, yet TCRdb's version contains in-frame clones alone and is incomplete. The table records 65,000 to 90,000 clones, 60% to 75% of them present only once. The starting material was CD4+ T cells from PBMCs cultured with HCoV-NL63 spike peptides, obtained before COVID-19 vaccination. These receptor sequences come from a human donor who received a COVID-19 vaccine.

The V call is TRBV7-2, the J call TRBJ2-6; D not resolved. V gave up 5 bases and J gave up 3 bases, with 8 bases separating them. This CDR3 is 14 amino acids long. Per the germline V gene, CDR1 is SGHTA and CDR2 is FQGNSA. CDR3 nucleotides: TGTGCCAGCAGCCCCGAATATGGGGCCAACGTCCTGACTTTC. This translates into CASSPEYGANVLTF.

The genes are TRBV19 and TRBJ1-2; D not certain. The CDR3 covers 13 residues. Between the trimmed V and J ends, which lost 6 bases and 0 bases, there was a span of 8 bases. Germline V CDR1 and CDR2: LNHDA, SQIVND (reference sequence). In DNA form, the CDR3 reads TGTGCCAGTAGGGTTTCAGCTAACTATGGCTACACCTTC. It is translated as CASRVSANYGYTF.

J is TRBJ2-4 and V is TRBV2, with 8 bases fitting TRBD1. Germline lookup yields CDR1 SNHLY and CDR2 FYNNEI. The CDR3 contains 15 residues. The trim removed 4 bases at V and 0 bases at J, leaving 2 bases unmatched. Here the CDR3 reads CASSADRVAKNIQYF. CDR3 coding DNA: TGTGCCAGCAGTGCGGACAGGGTAGCCAAAAACATTCAGTACTTC.

The rearrangement links TRBV5-6 to TRBJ1-2; a weak D match, TRBD1 (6 bases). V lost 1 base, J lost 5 bases, and 6 bases lay in between. Germline V gives CDR1 SGHDT, CDR2 YYEEEE. The CDR3 loop spans 12 amino acids. CDR3 amino acids: CASSLTGYGYTF. CDR3 DNA: TGTGCCAGCAGCTTGACAGGGTATGGCTACACCTTC.

V and J are TRBV6-1 and TRBJ2-3; 8 bases are shared with TRBD2. V lost 3 bases, J lost 1 base, and 9 bases stayed unmatched. Per germline, CDR1 MNHNS and CDR2 SASEGT. The CDR3 runs to 17 residues. The CDR3: CASSDGRLRGGTDTQYF. In DNA, the CDR3 is TGTGCCAGCAGTGACGGAAGGTTGCGGGGGGGCACAGATACGCAGTATTTT.

V and J are TRBV5-1 and TRBJ1-3; possible D gene TRBD1, 5 bases. The CDR3 length is 16 residues. Germline loops: CDR1 SGHRS, CDR2 YFSETQ. Trimming cost V 4 bases and J 0 bases, with 14 bases left between them. In DNA, the CDR3 is TGCGCCAGCAGCCCGACCACAGGTTTCTCTGGAAACACCATATATTTT. As protein: CASSPTTGFSGNTIYF.

The V call is TRBV7-3, the J call TRBJ2-6; no definite D call. Germline V gene lookup returns CDR1 SGHTA and CDR2 FQGTGA. V gave up 7 bases and J gave up 2 bases, with 12 bases separating them. The CDR3 spans 15 residues. This CDR3 reads CASTISPTGANVLTF. The CDR3, as DNA: TGTGCCAGCACCATATCCCCGACTGGGGCCAACGTCCTGACTTTC.

The genes are TRBV29-1 and TRBJ1-1; D unresolved. The CDR3 spans 12 residues. With 6 bases removed from V and 0 bases from J, the gap between germline ends came to 8 bases. Germline V gene sequence: CDR1 SQVTM, CDR2 ANQGSEA. The CDR3 nucleotides are TGCAGCGTACAGAAAATGAACACTGAAGCTTTCTTT. Encoded protein: CSVQKMNTEAFF.

This chain links TRBV11-2 with TRBJ2-3; D remains ambiguous. The CDR3 has 12 amino acids. CDR1 and CDR2 (germline): SGHAT, FQNNGV. The ends were cut back, 8 bases at V and 8 bases at J, with 14 bases in the middle. In nucleotides, the CDR3 is TGTGCCAGCGAAAAAGTACCCCCTACGCAGTATTTT. Amino acids: CASEKVPPTQYF.

The chain has TRBV4-1 and TRBJ2-2, with D tentatively TRBD1 or TRBD2 (7 bases each). Germline assignment: CDR1 MGHRA and CDR2 YSYEKL. This CDR3 region has 15 residues. The ends were cut back, 0 bases at V and 6 bases at J, with 11 bases in the middle. The CDR3 DNA sequence: TGCGCCAGCAGCCAAGATGGGAGGGGGCCCGGGGAGCTGTTTTTT. As protein: CASSQDGRGPGELFF.

The V and J genes are TRBV2 and TRBJ2-7; D call uncertain. Deletions cut 3 bases from V and 3 bases from J, with 9 bases between. CDR1 is SNHLY and CDR2 is FYNNEI in the germline V gene. The CDR3 extends over 13 amino acids. The CDR3 region is CASSDVFSYEQYV. In DNA form, the CDR3 reads TGTGCCAGCAGTGACGTGTTCAGCTACGAGCAGTACGTC.

The V and J genes are TRBV20-1 and TRBJ2-1, with D hard to call. Trimming took off 4 bases at V and 3 bases at J, with 1 base between the two ends. Germline-derived CDR1 and CDR2 are DFQATT and SNEGSKA (reference sequence). The CDR3 extends over 10 amino acids. The CDR3 protein is CSAIYNEQFF. CDR3 coding DNA: TGCAGTGCTATCTACAATGAGCAGTTCTTC.

The chain couples TRBV5-1 to TRBJ1-6, with TRBD1 matching over 8 bases. The CDR3 runs 16 residues. V gave up 4 bases and J gave up 5 bases; unmatched junction bases: 8. The germline gives CDR1 SGHRS, CDR2 YFSETQ. CDR3 in DNA: TGCGCCAGCAGCCCGACAGGGGATTCGAATAATTCACCCCTCCACTTT. Its protein is CASSPTGDSNNSPLHF.

This chain links TRBV3-1 (or the pseudogene TRBV3-2) with TRBJ2-7; 8 nucleotides align to TRBD2. This CDR3 region has 22 residues. Per germline, CDR1 LGHDT and CDR2 YNNKEL (reference sequence). Losses at the gene ends were 4 bases for V and 3 bases for J; bases not matched to a gene: 29. CDR3 DNA: TGTGCCAGCAGCCCAGAACTCATCGACAGGCCCATGAGCGGGGGCCCTCACTACGAGCAGTACGTC. It yields the protein CASSPELIDRPMSGGPHYEQYV.

The rearrangement links TRBV7-3 to TRBJ2-1, with 11 bases lining up with TRBD2. Trimming cost V 8 bases and J 0 bases; bases outside gene matches: 6. Germline lookup yields CDR1 SGHTA and CDR2 FQGTGA. The CDR3 has 16 amino acids. CDR3 in amino acids: CASSPSGGRSYNEQFF. DNA of the CDR3: TGTGCCAGCTCCCCTAGCGGGGGGCGCTCCTACAATGAGCAGTTCTTC. Drawing the rest from reference TRBV7-3 and TRBJ2-1, the complete variable domain is GAGVSQTPSNKVTEKGKYVELRCDPISGHTALYWYRQSLGQGPEFLIYFQGTGAADDSGLPNDRFFAVRPEGSVSTLKIQRTERGDSAVYLCASSPSGGRSYNEQFFGPGTRLTVL.

The chain links TRBV20-1 to TRBJ2-4; tentative D call: TRBD1 (5 bases). CDR1 and CDR2 (germline): DFQATT, SNEGSKA (reference sequence). V dropped 3 bases and J dropped 1 base, with 19 bases sitting between them. CDR3 length equals 17 residues. Here the CDR3 reads CSASFSLGQAAKNIQYF. Written as DNA, the CDR3 is TGCAGTGCTAGTTTTTCCCTGGGGCAGGCGGCCAAAAACATTCAGTACTTC.

This clone was picked up a small number of times. The J gene is TRBJ1-1, the V gene TRBV19; D remains unclear. The germline CDR1 and CDR2 sequences are LNHDA and SQIVND (reference sequence). V gave up 1 base and J gave up 6 bases, with 15 bases separating them. This CDR3 has 15 amino acids. CDR3 bases: TGTGCCAGTAGTATAGTTGGTGTAGGGCCAGCTGAAGCTTTCTTT. Residues: CASSIVGVGPAEAFF.

This clone has more than one count but fewer than ten. The chain uses TRBV5-1 and TRBJ1-4; D may be TRBD1 (6 bases). The CDR3 length is 16 residues. V lost 0 bases, J lost 5 bases, and 14 bases lay in between. Germline V gene data show CDR1 as SGHRS and CDR2 as YFSETQ. The CDR3 sequence is CASSLEPQGENEKLFF. The CDR3 DNA follows: TGCGCCAGCAGCTTGGAGCCACAGGGCGAGAATGAAAAACTGTTTTTT.

This clone was detected once. The gene calls are TRBV2 and TRBJ1-5, with unresolved D. The CDR3 is made up of 11 amino acids. CDR1 is SNHLY and CDR2 is FYNNEI in the germline V gene. Between the trimmed V and J ends, which lost 6 bases and 7 bases, there was a span of 7 bases. CDR3 region: CASSLEQPQHF. The CDR3 nucleotides read TGTGCCAGCAGCCTCGAACAGCCCCAGCATTTT.

This clone was detected a few times. CDR3 amino acids: CASSQDLGDPNGKLFF. The DNA for the CDR3 is TGCGCCAGCAGCCAAGATCTCGGGGACCCTAACGGAAAACTGTTTTTT. The chain recombines TRBV4-1 with TRBJ1-4; D may be TRBD1 (5 bases). V was shortened by 0 bases and J by 10 bases, with 18 bases between the two germline ends. Looked up from germline, CDR1 is MGHRA and CDR2 is YSYEKL. The CDR3 extends over 16 amino acids.

The V gene is TRBV7-3, the J gene TRBJ2-1; weak D call: TRBD1 (6 bases). The V gene lost 0 bases and the J gene lost 6 bases, with 12 bases spanning the gap. Germline V lookup: CDR1 SGHTA, CDR2 FQGTGA. This CDR3 spans 15 amino acids. CDR3 sequence reads: CASSLTPTGRNEQFF. For the CDR3, the DNA is TGTGCCAGCAGCTTAACCCCGACAGGCCGCAATGAGCAGTTCTTC.

V usage is TRBV30 and J usage is TRBJ2-1, with TRBD2 identical over 13 bases. Germline V gene lookup returns CDR1 GTSNPN and CDR2 SVGIG (reference sequence). V dropped 0 bases and J dropped 6; count of bases not matched to a gene: 5. This CDR3 has 16 amino acids. The CDR3 spells CAWSVGLAGDLNEQFF. The CDR3 nucleotides read TGTGCCTGGAGTGTCGGACTAGCGGGGGACCTCAATGAGCAGTTCTTC.

This chain connects TRBV3-1 (or the pseudogene TRBV3-2) to TRBJ1-1, with TRBD1 as a possible D gene (6 bases). The CDR3 is 14 amino acids. The ends were cut back, 7 bases at V and 6 bases at J, with 18 bases in the middle. CDR1 LGHDT and CDR2 YNNKEL come from the germline V gene (reference sequence). CDR3 DNA sequence: TGTGCCAGCACCCCCTCGGGGACAAGCGCTGAAGCTTTCTTT. Translation gives CASTPSGTSAEAFF.